These T cell receptor beta chains were read from a single sample in a study of cytomegalovirus exposure and HLA in healthy donors. Assay used: immunoSEQ multiplex PCR; TCRdb lists only in-frame clones, some missing. The sample consists of roughly 180,000 clones, about 75% of them appearing once. The sample consisted of PBMCs. The source of these receptors is a female donor in good health and CMV-seronegative. The CDR3 runs from the conserved cysteine through the conserved F or W. Fields, in order: J gene, clone size, V gene, D gene, CDR3 protein, CDR3 DNA. The D gene is left open where the match is weak. Not all rows give a size; the values are once, few, many and, for expanded clones, a class.

J gene: TRBJ2-7; clone size: -; V gene: TRBV9; D gene: -; CDR3 protein: CASSAPPYHEQYF; CDR3 DNA: TGTGCCAGCAGCGCCCCTCCTTACCACGAGCAGTACTTC
J gene: TRBJ2-2; clone size: -; V gene: TRBV7-9; D gene: -; CDR3 protein: CASSLYTGGELFF; CDR3 DNA: TGTGCCAGCAGCTTGTACACGGGCGGGGAGCTGTTTTTT
J gene: TRBJ1-1; clone size: -; V gene: TRBV18; D gene: -; CDR3 protein: CASSPRAGTEAFF; CDR3 DNA: TGTGCCAGCTCGCCCAGGGCTGGCACTGAAGCTTTCTTT
J gene: TRBJ2-4; clone size: -; V gene: TRBV5-6; D gene: -; CDR3 protein: CASSFEGRYQNSQYF; CDR3 DNA: TGTGCCAGCAGCTTTGAGGGCAGGTACCAAAACAGTCAGTACTTC
J gene: TRBJ2-7; clone size: -; V gene: TRBV9; D gene: TRBD2; CDR3 protein: CASSISGGAYEQYF; CDR3 DNA: TGTGCCAGCAGTATAAGCGGGGGCGCCTACGAGCAGTACTTC
J gene: TRBJ2-7; clone size: -; V gene: TRBV28; D gene: -; CDR3 protein: CASSLWGGREQYF; CDR3 DNA: TGTGCCAGCAGTTTATGGGGGGGGCGGGAGCAGTACTTC
J gene: TRBJ2-1; clone size: -; V gene: TRBV9; D gene: -; CDR3 protein: CASSVAGDGPPYNEQFF; CDR3 DNA: TGTGCCAGCAGCGTAGCGGGGGACGGACCCCCCTACAATGAGCAGTTCTTC
J gene: TRBJ1-2; clone size: -; V gene: TRBV27; D gene: -; CDR3 protein: CASSLRQFSGYTF; CDR3 DNA: TGTGCCAGCAGTTTACGACAGTTCTCCGGCTACACCTTC
J gene: TRBJ1-2; clone size: -; V gene: TRBV6-6; D gene: -; CDR3 protein: CASSYDSPNYGYTF; CDR3 DNA: TGTGCCAGCAGTTACGACAGCCCTAACTATGGCTACACCTTC
J gene: TRBJ2-3; clone size: -; V gene: TRBV4-1; D gene: TRBD1; CDR3 protein: CASSQRPGQGAIDTQYF; CDR3 DNA: TGCGCCAGCAGCCAAAGGCCGGGACAGGGGGCTATAGATACGCAGTATTTT
J gene: TRBJ2-3; clone size: -; V gene: TRBV6-6; D gene: TRBD2; CDR3 protein: CASSSQREDHTDTQYF; CDR3 DNA: TGTGCCAGCAGCTCTCAGCGGGAGGACCACACAGATACGCAGTATTTT
J gene: TRBJ2-5; clone size: -; V gene: TRBV4-3; D gene: -; CDR3 protein: CASSQDRSVLQETQYF; CDR3 DNA: TGCGCCAGCAGCCAAGATCGATCAGTCCTGCAAGAGACCCAGTACTTC
J gene: TRBJ1-4; clone size: -; V gene: TRBV7-3; D gene: -; CDR3 protein: CASSLMHMRSEKLFF; CDR3 DNA: TGTGCCAGCAGCTTAATGCATATGAGGAGTGAAAAACTGTTTTTT
J gene: TRBJ2-1; clone size: few; V gene: TRBV7-9; D gene: TRBD2; CDR3 protein: CSSSLVGGRTGNEQFF; CDR3 DNA: TGTTCCAGCAGCTTAGTTGGCGGGAGGACGGGCAATGAGCAGTTCTTC
J gene: TRBJ2-7; clone size: -; V gene: TRBV4-3; D gene: -; CDR3 protein: CASSSNRGNPSYEQYF; CDR3 DNA: TGCGCCAGCAGCTCTAATCGGGGGAACCCTTCCTACGAGCAGTACTTC
J gene: TRBJ2-7; clone size: -; V gene: TRBV27; D gene: -; CDR3 protein: CASSFAGKPSYEQYF; CDR3 DNA: TGTGCCAGCAGTTTTGCAGGCAAACCCTCCTACGAGCAGTACTTC
J gene: TRBJ2-3; clone size: -; V gene: TRBV28; D gene: -; CDR3 protein: CALGGATDTQYF; CDR3 DNA: TGTGCCCTGGGAGGCGCCACAGATACGCAGTATTTT
J gene: TRBJ1-3; clone size: -; V gene: TRBV19; D gene: -; CDR3 protein: CASSTAAGNTIYF; CDR3 DNA: TGTGCCAGTAGTACAGCGGCTGGAAACACCATATATTTT
J gene: TRBJ1-3; clone size: -; V gene: TRBV29-1; D gene: -; CDR3 protein: CSGGTNGNTIYF; CDR3 DNA: TGCAGCGGAGGGACAAATGGAAACACCATATATTTT
J gene: TRBJ2-7; clone size: -; V gene: TRBV4-3; D gene: TRBD2; CDR3 protein: CASREGLAGIYEQYF; CDR3 DNA: TGCGCCAGCCGGGAAGGGCTAGCGGGAATCTACGAGCAGTACTTC
J gene: TRBJ2-1; clone size: -; V gene: TRBV11-3; D gene: TRBD2; CDR3 protein: CASSLGGGRFHEQFF; CDR3 DNA: TGTGCCAGCAGCTTAGGAGGCGGGAGATTCCATGAGCAGTTCTTC
J gene: TRBJ1-6; clone size: -; V gene: TRBV6-5; D gene: -; CDR3 protein: CASSYAGDSPLHF; CDR3 DNA: TGTGCCAGCAGTTACGCGGGGGATTCACCCCTCCACTTT
J gene: TRBJ2-7; clone size: -; V gene: TRBV7-3; D gene: -; CDR3 protein: CASSATGVGEQYF; CDR3 DNA: TGTGCCAGCAGTGCGACGGGGGTTGGCGAGCAGTACTTC
J gene: TRBJ1-4; clone size: -; V gene: TRBV6-1; D gene: -; CDR3 protein: CASSFTVFNEKLFF; CDR3 DNA: TGTGCCAGCAGTTTCACAGTCTTTAATGAAAAACTGTTTTTT
J gene: TRBJ1-1; clone size: -; V gene: TRBV5-8; D gene: TRBD1; CDR3 protein: CASSPGQGSTEAFF; CDR3 DNA: TGTGCCAGCAGCCCTGGACAGGGGTCCACTGAAGCTTTCTTT